This section outlines one T cell receptor beta chain sequence together with its context. This clonotype was recorded a few times. It lacks a known antigen. Mismatch with germline at one junction end may stem from a read error. These data come from a study of T-cell memory formation after mild COVID-19 (dated by TCRdb to 2020 to 2023). Regarding the research as a whole: Most TCR sequence clusters were specific to one of the two donors. T-cell clones expanding and contracting after mild COVID-19 in two donors were tracked by longitudinal TCRalpha and TCRbeta repertoire sequencing. The cohort comprised two young, previously healthy adult volunteers, one female and one male. Overall study results and their limits: Contracting CD4+ clones were found mainly in CM and EM memory subsets, while CD8+ clones were enriched in EMRA. SARS-CoV-2 specificity was not confirmed for the second-wave clones peaking on day 37. The study covered only two mild cases, and larger cohorts including severe cases with pre-infection samples were considered necessary. The detection of some responding clones in pre-infection memory suggests that pre-existing cross-reactive memory T cells joined the SARS-CoV-2 response. Clones contracting from day 15 to 85 had balanced CD4/CD8 phenotypes, while a second wave expanding from day 15 to 37 was biased towards CD4+.

Instrument used: Illumina NovaSeq 6000. TCRalpha and TCRbeta cDNA libraries were constructed by 5'RACE with constant-segment primers, with sample barcodes and unique molecular identifiers being introduced. RNA was extracted from every sample with Trizol reagent. Library amplification was performed in two PCR steps, and a second sample barcode and Illumina TruSeq adapters were introduced in the second step. The libraries were sequenced on an Illumina NovaSeq using 2 x 150 bp paired-end reads. The authors' analysis ran thus. Reads were demultiplexed and collapsed into UMI-guided consensus sequences with migec v1.2.7. Using mixcr v2.1.11, UMI consensuses were aligned to TRA and TRB V and J templates and then assembled into clonotypes. Expanded or contracted clonotypes were those called significant by both edgeR and NoisET, with noise models trained on biological replicates. For edgeR calls, the cutoffs were a false discovery rate-adjusted p below 0.01 and a log2 fold-change threshold of 1. PCA with hierarchical clustering of max-normalized trajectories of the 1000 most abundant clonotypes was used as exploratory dynamics analysis. Separately sequenced CD4+ and CD8+ repertoires were used to assign a CD4 or CD8 phenotype to each responding clone. TCRdb cleaned the public reads at Q25 with fastp, built clones with MiXCR and kept in-frame beta chains. One record per CDR3 amino acid sequence lists the most common genes and DNA. In this record, the V and J calls reflect TCRdb's handling and not the investigators' own analysis. This sample holds roughly 550,000 distinct CDR3 sequences; about a fifth were observed only once. The leading ten clones occupy around 12% of the sample.

Ficoll-Paque density gradient centrifugation was the method used to isolate PBMCs. The sequenced sample consisted of PBMCs or a T cell subset sorted from them (not recorded which). The clonotype was recovered from an adult woman who had mild COVID-19 (a few samples of this study predate the infection). The sample titles of this study are shuffled in the database, so cell type and time point are left out; the donor was told from shared clones.

The CDR3 protein sequence reads: CASSLREGPNEQFF. The nucleotide sequence is given as TGTGCTAGCAGCTTGCGGGAGGGCCCCAATGAGCAGTTCTTC. The chain is assembled from TRBV7-7 and TRBJ2-1, with 9 central nucleotides matching TRBD2. The CDR3 has 14 amino acids, counting the end cysteine and phenylalanine. Only the CDR3 DNA is retained, 42 bases long and in frame from the first base. The germline V gene (reference sequence) specifies SSHAT as CDR1 and FNYEAQ as CDR2.